The 15 T cell receptor beta chains presented below share a single source sample, sequenced in a study of cytomegalovirus exposure and HLA in healthy donors. Clones were read by immunoSEQ multiplex PCR, and TCRdb kept only the in-frame ones, dropping some. The sample lists about 57,000 clones; roughly 90% were seen once. The material sequenced was PBMCs. These receptor sequences come from a woman between 18 and 30 years old in good health and CMV-seronegative.

This clone was detected a few times. This chain joins TRBV7-9 and TRBJ1-2; D possibly corresponds to TRBD1 (5 bases). The length of the CDR3 is 15 residues. The V gene lost 5 bases and the J gene lost 2 bases, with 15 bases spanning the gap. Germline CDR1 reads SEHNR; CDR2 reads FQNEAQ (reference sequence). The CDR3 sequence is CASSLDIRSNYGYTF. Here the CDR3 DNA reads TGTGCCAGCAGCCTGGACATTCGCTCCAACTATGGCTACACCTTC. Based on the CDR3 plus reference TRBV7-9 and TRBJ1-2, the full variable domain is DTGVSQNPRHKITKRGQNVTFRCDPISEHNRLYWYRQTLGQGPEFLTYFQNEAQLEKSRLLSDRFSAERPKGSFSTLEIQRTEQGDSAMYLCASSLDIRSNYGYTFGSGTRLTVV.

This clone was observed a few times. V gene TRBV7-9 combines with J gene TRBJ2-5, with D perhaps matching TRBD1 (5 bases). This CDR3 has 13 residues. CDR1 is SEHNR and CDR2 is FQNEAQ in the germline V gene (reference sequence). Between the trimmed V and J ends, which lost 10 bases and 0 bases, there was a span of 12 bases. CDR3 amino acids: CANSDRNQETQYF. Written as DNA, the CDR3 is TGTGCCAATTCCGACAGAAACCAAGAGACCCAGTACTTC.

The chain combines TRBV7-9 with TRBJ2-3; 11 bases agree with TRBD1. CDR1 is SEHNR, CDR2 FQNEAQ, per germline (reference sequence). V shed 0 bases and J 6 bases; nucleotides not matched to a gene: 5. The CDR3 covers 16 residues. The CDR3 DNA sequence: TGTGCCAGCAGCTTAGCCCCGGGACAGGGGGGCGATACGCAGTATTTT. Encoded protein: CASSLAPGQGGDTQYF.

The rearrangement uses TRBV10-3 and TRBJ1-4; perhaps TRBD1 as D (6 bases). CDR1 is ENHRY and CDR2 is SYGVKD in the germline V gene. Trimming shortened V by 0 bases and J by 2 bases, and 10 bases separated the two germline ends. The CDR3 runs 16 residues. This CDR3 is CAISESRGQTNEKLFF. The DNA for the CDR3 is TGTGCCATCAGTGAGTCCCGAGGACAGACTAATGAAAAACTGTTTTTT.

V usage is TRBV7-9 and J usage is TRBJ1-1; D is uncertain. Germline V CDR1 and CDR2: SEHNR, FQNEAQ (reference sequence). The V end was cut by 2 bases, the J end by 5 bases, with 12 bases between. The CDR3 has 14 residues. The DNA for the CDR3 is TGTGCCAGCAGCTTATCGGGGATGAGGACTGAAGCTTTCTTT. Protein: CASSLSGMRTEAFF.

This clone was detected once. This chain links TRBV5-1 with TRBJ2-1, with TRBD1 matching 11 bases. In germline, CDR1 is SGHRS, CDR2 YFSETQ. The V segment lost 2 bases and the J segment 7 bases; nucleotides outside the gene matches: 11. The CDR3 spans 17 residues. CDR3 nucleotides: TGCGCCAGCAGCTTCGTTATAGGACAGGGGGCGGGTAATGAGCAGTTCTTC. Its protein product is CASSFVIGQGAGNEQFF. Full variable domain (remainder filled in from reference TRBV5-1 and TRBJ2-1): KAGVTQTPRYLIKTRGQQVTLSCSPISGHRSVSWYQQTPGQGLQFLFEYFSETQRNKGNFPGRFSGRQFSNSRSEMNVSTLELGDSALYLCASSFVIGQGAGNEQFFGPGTRLTVL.

V and J are TRBV19 and TRBJ1-1, with 8 positions matching TRBD1. Germline V gene data show CDR1 as LNHDA and CDR2 as SQIVND (reference sequence). CDR3 size: 13 residues. With V trimmed by 5 bases and J by 6 bases, 5 bases remained unmatched. The CDR3 loop reads CASSRRQGSEAFF. As DNA, the CDR3 is TGTGCCAGTAGTCGCCGACAGGGGTCTGAAGCTTTCTTT. The full variable domain, completed using reference TRBV19 and TRBJ1-1, is DGGITQSPKYLFRKEGQNVTLSCEQNLNHDAMYWYRQDPGQGLRLIYYSQIVNDFQKGDIAEGYSVSREKKESFPLTVTSAQKNPTAFYLCASSRRQGSEAFFGQGTRLTVV.

V usage is TRBV28 and J usage is TRBJ2-1, with 10 bases identical to TRBD1. The ends lost 7 bases at V and 7 bases at J; junction bases unmatched: 7. Germline values: CDR1 MDHEN, CDR2 SYDVKM. This CDR3 has 14 amino acids. The CDR3 DNA reads TGTGCCAGCATGCTGGGACAGGGGAATAATGAGCAGTTCTTC. It yields the protein CASMLGQGNNEQFF.

The chain recombines TRBV10-2 with TRBJ2-3, with TRBD2 identical over 7 bases. The CDR3 has 16 amino acids. The V segment lost 6 bases and the J segment 6 bases; nucleotides outside the gene matches: 15. The V gene's germline CDR1 is WSHSY and CDR2 SAAADI. The CDR3 sequence: CASRGFRDYRGDTQYF. The CDR3 DNA reads TGCGCCAGCAGGGGATTTCGGGACTACCGAGGGGATACGCAGTATTTT.

The chain couples TRBV6-7 to TRBJ2-7; TRBD2 aligns across 9 bases. TRBV6-7 falls under the ORF class, with uncertain function. The CDR3 runs to 14 residues. J was trimmed by 2 bases and V by 8 bases; bases with no gene match: 7. CDR3 nucleotide sequence: TGTGCCAGCGTAGGTCTAGCGGGAACCTACGAGCAGTACTTC. It yields the protein CASVGLAGTYEQYF.

The chain recombines TRBV5-4 with TRBJ2-1; the D gene is possibly TRBD1 (5 bases). V was shortened by 5 bases and J by 8 bases, with 14 bases between the two germline ends. The CDR3 is made up of 13 amino acids. The germline gives CDR1 SGHNT, CDR2 YYREEE (reference sequence). CDR3 in amino acids: CASRRQGSDEQFF. CDR3 nucleotides: TGTGCCAGCAGACGTCAGGGTTCGGATGAGCAGTTCTTC.

The chain has TRBV27 and TRBJ1-5, with D uncertain. The ends were cut back, 3 bases at V and 4 bases at J, with 10 bases in the middle. From germline, CDR1 is MNHEY and CDR2 SMNVEV (reference sequence). The CDR3 is made up of 14 amino acids. The CDR3 is CASSFGALNQPQHF. The CDR3 coding sequence is TGTGCCAGCAGTTTCGGTGCCCTAAATCAGCCCCAGCATTTT.

The V gene is TRBV4-1, the J gene TRBJ2-5, with a weak D call TRBD2 (6 bases). This CDR3 has 13 amino acids. The germline V gene has CDR1 MGHRA and CDR2 YSYEKL. Trimming removed 1 base at V and 4 bases at J, with 7 bases between. The CDR3 DNA reads TGCGCCAGCAGCCAAGTACTAGCAGAGACCCAGTACTTC. Its protein product is CASSQVLAETQYF.

The chain uses TRBV6-4 and TRBJ2-1; TRBD2 agrees at 7 bases. J was trimmed by 8 bases and V by 5 bases; bases with no gene match: 12. Germline V CDR1 and CDR2: MRHNA, SNTAGT. The CDR3 consists of 15 residues. Here the CDR3 reads CASSLSSGGVDEQFF. The CDR3 bases are TGTGCCAGCAGTCTATCTAGCGGAGGTGTAGATGAGCAGTTCTTC.

The chain is built from TRBV6-5 and TRBJ2-1; maybe TRBD2 (5 bases). Germline CDR1 and CDR2: MNHEY and SVGAGI. Trimming shortened V by 0 bases and J by 1 base, and 10 bases separated the two germline ends. The CDR3 length is 16 residues. DNA of the CDR3: TGTGCCAGCAGTTACTCGGCGGGCTTGTCCTACAATGAGCAGTTCTTC. This translates into CASSYSAGLSYNEQFF.